This TCR beta chain was captured in a study of blood T cell repertoires in COVID-19. Study context: Donors in the United States, Italy and Spain gave samples during acute or convalescent COVID-19. PBMCs, B-cell-depleted T cells, or T cells were the source of the cDNA or gDNA that made up the material.

In the original analysis: Amplification with reference gene primers provided the estimates of nucleated cell counts. The method was immunoSEQ multiplex PCR; TCRdb's version includes in-frame clones alone and lacks a portion of them. That table is the source of V, J and clone size, and D and trimming were worked out from the DNA. This table holds about 140,000 clones, around 83% found once. The CDR3 is made up of 14 amino acids. The V gene's germline CDR1 is SNHLY and CDR2 FYNNEI. The germline V and J ends were trimmed by 4 bases and 8 bases, with 17 bases remaining between them. V usage is TRBV2 and J usage is TRBJ2-5; maybe TRBD2 (6 bases). This sequence was found in a woman aged 55-70 years with acute or convalescent COVID-19. Sequencing was carried out using peripheral blood. In DNA, the CDR3 is TGTGCCAGCAGTGCCGCAGGGAGGTATGATACCCAGTACTTC. Translated: CASSAAGRYDTQYF.